This T cell receptor beta chain was observed in a study of cytomegalovirus exposure and HLA in healthy donors. Study-wide background: The 120 validation repertoires and the 666 first-cohort repertoires shared a platform, a later analysis reported. Study-wide findings and caveats: The study recorded 150 to 200 TCR beta chains that were cytomegalovirus-associated. The tendency of first-cohort TCR clusters to co-occur in the 90 to 150 validation repertoires emerged from a later analysis.

Among the 120 subjects of the validation cohort, separate from the roughly 700-subject first cohort, were the donors. TCRdb keeps only in-frame clones here, not all; method: immunoSEQ multiplex PCR. The data show around 350,000 clones, about nine tenths seen once. With regard to this clone: Its cognate antigen is unknown.

Germline V gene data show CDR1 as SGHRS and CDR2 as YFSETQ. The trim removed 4 bases at V and 3 bases at J, leaving 13 bases unmatched. This CDR3 is built from 16 residues. The clonotype comes from a woman under 30 in good health and CMV-seronegative. The chain recombines TRBV5-1 with TRBJ2-7, with TRBD2 identical over 7 bases. The sequenced material came from PBMCs. The CDR3 DNA sequence: TGCGCCAGCAGCCACGACCCTAGCGGCGCAAACTACGAGCAGTACTTC. Translated, it gives CASSHDPSGANYEQYF.